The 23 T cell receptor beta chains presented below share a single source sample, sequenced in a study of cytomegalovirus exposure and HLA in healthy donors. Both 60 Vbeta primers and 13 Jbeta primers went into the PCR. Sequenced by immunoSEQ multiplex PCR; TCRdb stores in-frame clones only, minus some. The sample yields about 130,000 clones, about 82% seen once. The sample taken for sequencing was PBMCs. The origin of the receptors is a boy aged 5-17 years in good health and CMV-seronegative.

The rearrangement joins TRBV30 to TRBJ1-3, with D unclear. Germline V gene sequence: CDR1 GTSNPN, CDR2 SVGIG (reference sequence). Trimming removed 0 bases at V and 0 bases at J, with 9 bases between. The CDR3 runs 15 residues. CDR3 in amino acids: CAWSVTTSSGNTIYF. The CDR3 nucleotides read TGTGCCTGGAGTGTCACAACAAGCTCTGGAAACACCATATATTTT.

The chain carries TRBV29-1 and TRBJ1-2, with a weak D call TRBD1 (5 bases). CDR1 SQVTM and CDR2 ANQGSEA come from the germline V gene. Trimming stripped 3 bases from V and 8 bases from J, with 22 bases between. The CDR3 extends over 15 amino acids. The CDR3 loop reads CSVEGLPQGGEGYTF. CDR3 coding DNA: TGCAGCGTTGAGGGCCTACCCCAGGGTGGGGAAGGCTACACCTTC.

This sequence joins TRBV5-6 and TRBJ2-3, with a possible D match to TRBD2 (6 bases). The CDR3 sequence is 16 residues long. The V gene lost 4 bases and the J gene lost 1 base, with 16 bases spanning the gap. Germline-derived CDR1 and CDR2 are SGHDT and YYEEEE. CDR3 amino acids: CASSRITASGTDTQYF. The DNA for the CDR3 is TGTGCCAGCAGCCGTATCACGGCTAGCGGCACAGATACGCAGTATTTT.

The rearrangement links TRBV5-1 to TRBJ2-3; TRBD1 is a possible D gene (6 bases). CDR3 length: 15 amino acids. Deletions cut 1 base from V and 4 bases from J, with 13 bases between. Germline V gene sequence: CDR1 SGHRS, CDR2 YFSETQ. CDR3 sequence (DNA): TGCGCCAGCAGCTTGCCTCAGGGGCAATCAGATACGCAGTATTTT. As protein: CASSLPQGQSDTQYF.

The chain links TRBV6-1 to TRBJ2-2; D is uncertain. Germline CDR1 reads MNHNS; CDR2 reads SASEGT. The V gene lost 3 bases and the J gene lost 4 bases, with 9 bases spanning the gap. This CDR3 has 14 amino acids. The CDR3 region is CASSDQEGTGELFF. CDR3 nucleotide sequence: TGTGCCAGCAGTGACCAGGAAGGCACCGGGGAGCTGTTTTTT.

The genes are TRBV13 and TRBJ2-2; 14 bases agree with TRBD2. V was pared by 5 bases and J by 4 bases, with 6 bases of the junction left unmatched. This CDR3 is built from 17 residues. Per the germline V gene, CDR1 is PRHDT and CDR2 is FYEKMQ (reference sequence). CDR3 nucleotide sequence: TGTGCCAGCAGCCCCCGGGGACTAGCGGGAGCCACCGGGGAGCTGTTTTTT. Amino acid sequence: CASSPRGLAGATGELFF.

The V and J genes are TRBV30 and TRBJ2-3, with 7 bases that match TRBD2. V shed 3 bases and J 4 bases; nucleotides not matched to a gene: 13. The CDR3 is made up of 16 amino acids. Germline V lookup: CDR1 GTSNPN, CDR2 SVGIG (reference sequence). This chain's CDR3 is CAWSIRGGGVADTQYF. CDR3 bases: TGTGCCTGGAGCATCCGAGGCGGGGGAGTGGCAGATACGCAGTATTTT.

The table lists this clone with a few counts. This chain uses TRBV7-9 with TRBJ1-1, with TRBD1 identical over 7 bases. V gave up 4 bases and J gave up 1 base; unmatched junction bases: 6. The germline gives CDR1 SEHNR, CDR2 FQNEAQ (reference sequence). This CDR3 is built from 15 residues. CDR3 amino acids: CASSSATGENTEAFF. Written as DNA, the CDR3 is TGTGCCAGCAGCTCCGCCACAGGGGAGAACACTGAAGCTTTCTTT.

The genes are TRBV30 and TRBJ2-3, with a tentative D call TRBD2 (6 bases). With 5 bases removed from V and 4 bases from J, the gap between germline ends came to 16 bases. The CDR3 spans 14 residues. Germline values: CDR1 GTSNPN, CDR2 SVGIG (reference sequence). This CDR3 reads CAWGVGGWPDTQYF. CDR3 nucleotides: TGTGCCTGGGGGGTGGGGGGTTGGCCAGATACGCAGTATTTT.

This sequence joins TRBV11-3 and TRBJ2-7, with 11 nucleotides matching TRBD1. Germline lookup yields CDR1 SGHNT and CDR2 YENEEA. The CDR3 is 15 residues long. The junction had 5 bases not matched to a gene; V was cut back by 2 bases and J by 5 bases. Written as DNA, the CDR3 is TGTGCCAGCAGCTTATTTCGGACAGGGGGCAACGAGCAGTACTTC. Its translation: CASSLFRTGGNEQYF. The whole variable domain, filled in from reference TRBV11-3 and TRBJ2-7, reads EAGVVQSPRYKIIEKKQPVAFWCNPISGHNTLYWYLQNLGQGPELLIRYENEEAVDDSQLPKDRFSAERLKGVDSTLKIQPAELGDSAVYLCASSLFRTGGNEQYFGPGTRLTVT.

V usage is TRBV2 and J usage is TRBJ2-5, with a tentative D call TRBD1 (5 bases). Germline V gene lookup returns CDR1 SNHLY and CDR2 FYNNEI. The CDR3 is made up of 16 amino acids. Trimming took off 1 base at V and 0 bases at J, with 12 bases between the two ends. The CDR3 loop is CASSEGTGIHQETQYF. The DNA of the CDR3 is TGTGCCAGCAGTGAAGGTACAGGAATCCACCAAGAGACCCAGTACTTC.

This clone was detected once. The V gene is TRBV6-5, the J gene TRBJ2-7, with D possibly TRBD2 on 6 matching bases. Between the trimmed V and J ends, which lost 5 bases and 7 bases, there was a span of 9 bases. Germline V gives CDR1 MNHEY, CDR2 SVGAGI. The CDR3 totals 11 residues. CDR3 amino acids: CASSVGGEQYF. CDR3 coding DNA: TGTGCCAGCAGTGTCGGAGGGGAGCAGTACTTC.

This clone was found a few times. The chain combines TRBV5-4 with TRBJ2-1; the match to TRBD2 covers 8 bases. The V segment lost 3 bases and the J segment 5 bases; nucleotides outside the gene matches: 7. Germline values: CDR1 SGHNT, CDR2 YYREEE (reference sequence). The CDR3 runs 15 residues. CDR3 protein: CASSSLLAVNNEQFF. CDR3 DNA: TGTGCCAGCAGCTCACTACTAGCGGTAAACAATGAGCAGTTCTTC. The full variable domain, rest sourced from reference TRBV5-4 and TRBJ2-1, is ETGVTQSPTHLIKTRGQQVTLRCSSQSGHNTVSWYQQALGQGPQFIFQYYREEENGRGNFPPRFSGLQFPNYSSELNVNALELDDSALYLCASSSLLAVNNEQFFGPGTRLTVL.

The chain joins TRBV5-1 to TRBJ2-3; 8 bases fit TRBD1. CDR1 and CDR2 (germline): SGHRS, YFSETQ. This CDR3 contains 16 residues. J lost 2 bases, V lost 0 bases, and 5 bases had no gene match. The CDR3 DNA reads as TGCGCCAGCAGCTTGGGCGGCAGGGGGCCCACAGATACGCAGTATTTT. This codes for CASSLGGRGPTDTQYF.

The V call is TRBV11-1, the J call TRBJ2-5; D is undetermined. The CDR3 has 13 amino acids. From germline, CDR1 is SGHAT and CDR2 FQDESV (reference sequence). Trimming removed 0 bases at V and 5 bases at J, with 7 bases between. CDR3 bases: TGTGCCAGCAGCTTAGCGCTACGTGAGACCCAGTACTTC. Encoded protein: CASSLALRETQYF.

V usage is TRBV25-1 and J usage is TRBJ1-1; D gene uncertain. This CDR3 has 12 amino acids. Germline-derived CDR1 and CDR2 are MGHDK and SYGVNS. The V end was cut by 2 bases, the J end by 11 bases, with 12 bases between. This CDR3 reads CASSENGRRAFF. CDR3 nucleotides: TGTGCCAGCAGTGAAAATGGGCGACGGGCTTTCTTT.

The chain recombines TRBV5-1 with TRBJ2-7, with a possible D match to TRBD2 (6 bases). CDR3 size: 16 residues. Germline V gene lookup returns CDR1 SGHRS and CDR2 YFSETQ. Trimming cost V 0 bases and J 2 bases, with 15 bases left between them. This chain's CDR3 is CASSLAGEARPYEQYF. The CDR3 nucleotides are TGCGCCAGCAGCTTGGCGGGAGAGGCTAGGCCCTACGAGCAGTACTTC.

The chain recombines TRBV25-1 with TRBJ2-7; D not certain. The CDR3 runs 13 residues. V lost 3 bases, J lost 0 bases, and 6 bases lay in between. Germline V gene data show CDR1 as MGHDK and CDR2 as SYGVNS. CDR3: CASSDQYSYEQYF. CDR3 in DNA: TGTGCCAGCAGTGACCAGTACTCCTACGAGCAGTACTTC.

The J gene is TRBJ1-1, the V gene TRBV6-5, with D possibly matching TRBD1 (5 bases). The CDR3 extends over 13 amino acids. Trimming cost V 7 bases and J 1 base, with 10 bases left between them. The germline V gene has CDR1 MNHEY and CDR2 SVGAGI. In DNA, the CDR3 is TGTGCCAGCAAAAGCGGGGGGAACACTGAAGCTTTCTTT. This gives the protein CASKSGGNTEAFF.

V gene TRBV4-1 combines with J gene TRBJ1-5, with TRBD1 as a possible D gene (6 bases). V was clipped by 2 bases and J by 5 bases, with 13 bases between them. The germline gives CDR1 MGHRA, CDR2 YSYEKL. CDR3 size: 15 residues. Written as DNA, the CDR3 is TGCGCCAGCAGCCAACTTGGGACACAGTATCAGCCCCAGCATTTT. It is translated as CASSQLGTQYQPQHF.

CDR3 in DNA: TGTGCCTGGAGTGTACTGTCTGGGGGCCTTACGCAGTATTTT. Its translation: CAWSVLSGGLTQYF. The J gene is TRBJ2-3, the V gene TRBV30; a possible D gene is TRBD1 (6 bases). V was trimmed by 0 bases and J by 8 bases, leaving 15 bases between them. The CDR3 spans 14 residues. Germline CDR1 GTSNPN, CDR2 SVGIG (reference sequence).

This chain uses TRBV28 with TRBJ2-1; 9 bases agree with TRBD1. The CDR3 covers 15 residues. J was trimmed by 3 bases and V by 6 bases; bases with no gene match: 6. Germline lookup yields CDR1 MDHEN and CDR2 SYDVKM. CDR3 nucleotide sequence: TGTGCCAGCAGCCCACCGGGACAGGGCTACAATGAGCAGTTCTTC. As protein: CASSPPGQGYNEQFF.

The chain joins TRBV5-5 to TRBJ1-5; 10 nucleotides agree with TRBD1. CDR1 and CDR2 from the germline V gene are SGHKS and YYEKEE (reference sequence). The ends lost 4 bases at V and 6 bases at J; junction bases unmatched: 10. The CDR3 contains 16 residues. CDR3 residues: CASSGWDRGRGQPQHF. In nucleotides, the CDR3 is TGTGCCAGCAGCGGTTGGGACAGGGGAAGGGGTCAGCCCCAGCATTTT.